The 29 T cell receptor beta chains below were found in one sample sequenced in a study of vaccination and CD4 T cells after COVID-19. Sequenced with the Oncomine TCR Beta short-read assay was DNA taken from cultured CD4+ T cells. TCRdb itself ran the PCR reads through MiXCR, one entry per CDR3 protein. The profile shows some 23,000 distinct CDR3 sequences, more than 40% of them singletons. Sample treatment: approximately 9-day PBMC culture with coronavirus spike peptide pools or control peptides (ViraFEST assay). No antigens are known for them. The sample was CD4+ T cells from blood, cultured in vitro, taken before SARS-CoV-2 vaccination. These receptors were collected from a human donor who received a COVID-19 vaccine.

This rearrangement joins TRBV9 to TRBJ1-1; D might be TRBD1 (5 bases). The germline V and J ends were trimmed by 0 bases and 4 bases, with 13 bases remaining between them. Germline V gene sequence: CDR1 SGDLS, CDR2 YYNGEE. CDR3 length: 15 amino acids. The CDR3 sequence is CASSVDGGRGTEAFF. For the CDR3, the DNA is TGTGCCAGCAGCGTAGATGGGGGTAGGGGCACTGAAGCTTTCTTT.

This clonotype is a singleton in its sample. A much larger clone differs from this one at a single base, so this may be a read error. The chain links TRBV6-5 to TRBJ1-5, with D uncertain. With the DNA end fitting TRBJ2-3 better, the J assignment may be wrong. From germline, CDR1 is MNHEY and CDR2 SVGAGI. This CDR3 is built from 14 residues. CDR3 in amino acids: CASSYQGFDQPQYF. CDR3 DNA sequence: TGTGCCAGCAGTTACCAAGGGTTCGATCAGCCCCAGTATTTT.

The chain has TRBV30 and TRBJ1-1; D may be TRBD1 (5 bases). The CDR3 is 13 amino acids. Trimming removed 3 bases at V and 4 bases at J, with 12 bases between. Looked up from germline, CDR1 is GTSNPN and CDR2 is SVGIG (reference sequence). CDR3 loop: CAWRTDASTEAFF. The CDR3 DNA reads TGTGCCTGGAGGACAGACGCTTCCACTGAAGCTTTCTTT.

This clonotype has a handful of counts. The chain carries TRBV6-1 and TRBJ1-4; the D is unclear. The CDR3 runs 15 residues. The germline CDR1 and CDR2 sequences are MNHNS and SASEGT. The germline V and J ends were trimmed by 3 bases and 2 bases, with 10 bases remaining between them. CDR3 region: CASSDLGRTNEKLFF. The DNA for the CDR3 is TGTGCCAGCAGTGATTTGGGGAGGACTAATGAAAAACTGTTTTTT.

The V gene is TRBV20-1, the J gene TRBJ2-7, with D perhaps TRBD1 (5 bases). This CDR3 contains 13 residues. Trimming took 0 bases from V and 3 from J, leaving 9 bases between them. Germline CDR1 DFQATT, CDR2 SNEGSKA (reference sequence). The chain's CDR3 is CSAREIGVYEQYF. The CDR3 DNA sequence: TGCAGTGCTAGAGAAATAGGGGTCTACGAGCAGTACTTC.

This chain's CDR3 is CASSFGATPGQGGWTTQHF. In DNA form, the CDR3 reads TGTGCCAGCAGTTTCGGGGCCACGCCTGGACAGGGGGGTTGGACAACCCAGCATTTT. The chain employs TRBV12-3 or TRBV12-4 and TRBJ1-5; 10 nucleotides align to TRBD1. The CDR3 contains 19 residues. The junction had 22 bases not matched to a gene; V was cut back by 3 bases and J by 11 bases.

In this sample, this clonotype turned up once. The chain uses TRBV5-1 and TRBJ2-5; 13 nucleotides align to TRBD2. J lost 5 bases, V lost 4 bases, and 8 bases had no gene match. This CDR3 region has 16 residues. The germline gives CDR1 SGHRS, CDR2 YFSETQ. Here the CDR3 DNA reads TGCGCCAGCAGCACGACTAGCGGGGGGCTAAGGGAGACCCAGTACTTC. Its translation: CASSTTSGGLRETQYF.

This chain connects TRBV11-2 to TRBJ1-2, with D perhaps TRBD1 (5 bases). CDR1 is SGHAT and CDR2 is FQNNGV in the germline V gene. This CDR3 is built from 15 residues. Trimming shortened V by 4 bases and J by 2 bases, and 14 bases separated the two germline ends. CDR3 nucleotides: TGTGCCAGCAGCTCCTTTTGGGGGGTGAACTATGGCTACACCTTC. Translation: CASSSFWGVNYGYTF.

This clonotype was found a few times. The chain combines TRBV10-3 with TRBJ1-3; 7 bases agree with TRBD1. The CDR3 is 14 amino acids. Germline V lookup: CDR1 ENHRY, CDR2 SYGVKD. V dropped 5 bases and J dropped 4; count of bases not matched to a gene: 5. The DNA for the CDR3 is TGTGCCATCAGTAAGACAGGGAACGGAAACACCATATATTTT. Amino acids: CAISKTGNGNTIYF.

The chain carries TRBV25-1 and TRBJ2-5; D may correspond to TRBD1 or TRBD2 (6 bases each). The ends were cut back, 2 bases at V and 6 bases at J, with 16 bases in the middle. The CDR3 is made up of 15 amino acids. From germline, CDR1 is MGHDK and CDR2 SYGVNS. In DNA form, the CDR3 reads TGTGCCAGCAGTGAACCGAGGGGGGCCGTTAAGACCCAGTACTTC. It specifies CASSEPRGAVKTQYF.

The rearrangement links TRBV9 to TRBJ2-2, with TRBD2 matching 7 bases. The junction had 3 bases not matched to a gene; V was cut back by 0 bases and J by 1 base. Germline V gene sequence: CDR1 SGDLS, CDR2 YYNGEE. CDR3 size: 16 residues. Here the CDR3 DNA reads TGTGCCAGCAGCGTAGACGGGACTAAGAACACCGGGGAGCTGTTTTTT. Translated, it gives CASSVDGTKNTGELFF. The whole variable domain, remainder taken from reference TRBV9 and TRBJ2-2, is DSGVTQTPKHLITATGQRVTLRCSPRSGDLSVYWYQQSLDQGLQFLIQYYNGEERAKGNILERFSAQQFPDLHSELNLSSLELGDSALYFCASSVDGTKNTGELFFGEGSRLTVL.

V usage is TRBV18 and J usage is TRBJ1-2; D is unclear. CDR3 size: 12 residues. CDR1 and CDR2 (germline): KGHSH, LQKENI. V lost 4 bases to trimming and J lost 6 bases, with 9 bases between them. In DNA, the CDR3 is TGTGCCAGCTCACACCGGACCGATGGCTACACCTTC. It is translated as CASSHRTDGYTF. The full variable domain, rest sourced from reference TRBV18 and TRBJ1-2, is NAGVMQNPRHLVRRRGQEARLRCSPMKGHSHVYWYRQLPEEGLKFMVYLQKENIIDESGMPKERFSAEFPKEGPSILRIQQVVRGDSAAYFCASSHRTDGYTFGSGTRLTVV.

This clonotype turned up a few times. The chain employs TRBV2 and TRBJ1-5; D call uncertain. V lost 4 bases and J lost 1, with 14 bases in between. This CDR3 contains 16 residues. The germline V gene encodes CDR1 SNHLY and CDR2 FYNNEI. The CDR3 DNA is TGTGCCAGCAGTGCTAACTGGGGAGTGAGCAATCAGCCCCAGCATTTT. The encoded protein is CASSANWGVSNQPQHF. Full variable domain (remainder filled in from reference TRBV2 and TRBJ1-5): EPEVTQTPSHQVTQMGQEVILRCVPISNHLYFYWYRQILGQKVEFLVSFYNNEISEKSEIFDDQFSVERPDGSNFTLKIRSTKLEDSAMYFCASSANWGVSNQPQHFGDGTRLSIL.

The rearrangement links TRBV6-2 or TRBV6-3 to TRBJ2-3; tentatively, D is TRBD1 (5 bases). CDR3 size: 16 residues. Germline values: CDR1 MNHEY, CDR2 SVGEGT. V lost 2 bases, J lost 2 bases, and 14 bases lay in between. The CDR3 nucleotides are TGTGCCAGCAGTTACGGCGGCAGGGCCGACACAGATACGCAGTATTTT. This sequence encodes CASSYGGRADTDTQYF.

The J gene is TRBJ2-3, the V gene TRBV19; tentatively, D is TRBD2 (6 bases). Germline CDR1 and CDR2: LNHDA and SQIVND (reference sequence). CDR3 length: 15 residues. The ends were cut back, 5 bases at V and 0 bases at J, with 12 bases in the middle. The CDR3 DNA is TGTGCCAGTAGTGCCGCCGGGACTAGCACAGATACGCAGTATTTT. Amino acid sequence: CASSAAGTSTDTQYF. The variable domain in full, with the rest retrieved from reference TRBV19 and TRBJ2-3, is DGGITQSPKYLFRKEGQNVTLSCEQNLNHDAMYWYRQDPGQGLRLIYYSQIVNDFQKGDIAEGYSVSREKKESFPLTVTSAQKNPTAFYLCASSAAGTSTDTQYFGPGTRLTVL.

This chain links TRBV24-1 with TRBJ2-1; unclear D gene. V was cut by 1 base and J by 9 bases, with 3 bases left in between. The CDR3 contains 11 residues. CDR1 and CDR2 from the germline V gene are KGHDR and SFDVKD. CDR3 region: CATSDFREQFF. The CDR3 nucleotides read TGTGCCACCAGTGATTTCCGTGAGCAGTTCTTC.

The rearrangement links TRBV19 to TRBJ1-4, with unresolved D. The CDR3 spans 12 residues. Germline CDR1 is LNHDA and CDR2 is SQIVND (reference sequence). Trimming took off 8 bases at V and 7 bases at J, with 11 bases between the two ends. The CDR3 bases are TGTGCCAGTTCTGATGGGATTGAAAAACTGTTTTTT. The encoded protein is CASSDGIEKLFF.

The J gene is TRBJ2-3, the V gene TRBV5-1, with a weak D call TRBD1 (5 bases). V lost 4 bases to trimming and J lost 1 base, with 19 bases between them. CDR3 length: 17 residues. The V gene's germline CDR1 is SGHRS and CDR2 YFSETQ. Here the CDR3 reads CASSGKDSSIRTDTQYF. CDR3 bases: TGCGCCAGCAGCGGGAAAGACAGTTCCATCCGCACAGATACGCAGTATTTT. Drawing the rest from reference TRBV5-1 and TRBJ2-3, the complete variable domain is KAGVTQTPRYLIKTRGQQVTLSCSPISGHRSVSWYQQTPGQGLQFLFEYFSETQRNKGNFPGRFSGRQFSNSRSEMNVSTLELGDSALYLCASSGKDSSIRTDTQYFGPGTRLTVL.

V and J are TRBV7-9 and TRBJ1-4; TRBD1 matches 7 bases. The V gene end was trimmed by 7 bases and the J gene end by 6 bases; junction bases not matched to a gene: 5. CDR3 size: 13 residues. The germline V gene encodes CDR1 SEHNR and CDR2 FQNEAQ (reference sequence). This chain's CDR3 is CASTDREDEKLFF. The CDR3 DNA reads TGTGCCAGCACTGACAGGGAGGATGAAAAACTGTTTTTT.

The chain carries TRBV6-1 and TRBJ2-3; D might be TRBD1 (6 bases). The CDR3 runs to 14 residues. V was shortened by 6 bases and J by 0 bases, with 10 bases between the two germline ends. Germline V gene lookup returns CDR1 MNHNS and CDR2 SASEGT. The CDR3 DNA reads TGTGCCAGCAGGGACAGCTCTAGCACAGATACGCAGTATTTT. Protein sequence: CASRDSSSTDTQYF.

V gene TRBV7-2 combines with J gene TRBJ2-3, with 8 bases lining up with TRBD2. This CDR3 region has 17 residues. From germline, CDR1 is SGHTA and CDR2 FQGNSA. V lost 1 base and J lost 2; bases outside the gene matches: 8. CDR3 coding DNA: TGTGCCAGCAGCTTAGATCGTCTAGCGGGTTTCACAGATACGCAGTATTTT. Translated: CASSLDRLAGFTDTQYF. The complete variable domain, with remaining parts taken from reference TRBV7-2 and TRBJ2-3, reads GAGVSQSPSNKVTEKGKDVELRCDPISGHTALYWYRQSLGQGLEFLIYFQGNSAPDKSGLPSDRFSAERTGGSVSTLTIQRTQQEDSAVYLCASSLDRLAGFTDTQYFGPGTRLTVL.

The chain has TRBV6-1 and TRBJ2-5; D might be TRBD1 or TRBD2, each matching 5 bases. The V gene lost 7 bases and the J gene lost 2 bases, with 17 bases spanning the gap. This CDR3 region has 15 residues. The V gene's germline CDR1 is MNHNS and CDR2 SASEGT. The CDR3 region has the DNA TGTGCCAGCACTCAGACTATCAGGACACAAGAGACCCAGTACTTC. Translated: CASTQTIRTQETQYF.

V gene TRBV2 combines with J gene TRBJ1-6; 9 bases line up with TRBD1. Looked up from germline, CDR1 is SNHLY and CDR2 is FYNNEI. CDR3 length: 16 residues. The trim removed 4 bases at V and 7 bases at J, leaving 8 bases unmatched. In DNA, the CDR3 is TGTGCCAGCAGTGTGGGACAGGGAAAAGGAAATTCACCCCTCCACTTT. It translates to CASSVGQGKGNSPLHF.

This clonotype was seen a few times. The chain couples TRBV20-1 to TRBJ2-4; the D is unclear. Germline lookup yields CDR1 DFQATT and CDR2 SNEGSKA (reference sequence). The CDR3 extends over 15 amino acids. V lost 0 bases to trimming and J lost 7 bases, with 16 bases between them. This CDR3 reads CSARDLQDLWNIQYF. The DNA of the CDR3 is TGCAGTGCTAGAGATTTGCAAGATTTGTGGAACATTCAGTACTTC.

The J gene is TRBJ1-1, the V gene TRBV20-1, with D perhaps matching TRBD1 (6 bases). Trimming shortened V by 7 bases and J by 1 base, and 13 bases separated the two germline ends. Germline CDR1 is DFQATT and CDR2 is SNEGSKA (reference sequence). The CDR3 has 13 amino acids. CDR3 protein: CSVGRGPNTEAFF. Here the CDR3 DNA reads TGCAGTGTTGGCAGGGGCCCGAACACTGAAGCTTTCTTT.

The chain combines TRBV20-1 with TRBJ1-2; D is unclear. V was pared by 3 bases and J by 10 bases, with 12 bases between. The CDR3 is made up of 11 amino acids. From germline, CDR1 is DFQATT and CDR2 SNEGSKA (reference sequence). The CDR3 DNA reads TGCAGTGCTAGGTCCTTTTTGGACTACACCTTC. Translation gives CSARSFLDYTF.

The chain employs TRBV10-3 and TRBJ2-6; D not resolved. V lost 4 bases to trimming and J lost 0 bases, with 13 bases between them. Germline CDR1 and CDR2: ENHRY and SYGVKD. This CDR3 has 17 amino acids. CDR3 loop: CAISGVTALSGANVLTF. For the CDR3, the DNA is TGTGCCATCAGTGGCGTAACAGCCCTCTCTGGGGCCAACGTCCTGACTTTC.

The table lists this clonotype with a few counts. The chain combines TRBV6-1 with TRBJ1-1; 9 nucleotides align to TRBD1. Germline loops: CDR1 MNHNS, CDR2 SASEGT. Germline trimming cut 8 bases from V and 2 bases from J; bases unmatched to any gene: 6. The CDR3 sequence is 14 residues long. The CDR3 sequence is CASGRQGGNTEAFF. DNA for the CDR3: TGTGCCAGCGGTAGACAGGGGGGTAACACTGAAGCTTTCTTT.

This clonotype was seen a few times. The chain recombines TRBV30 with TRBJ2-7, with TRBD1 matching 7 bases. The CDR3 has 15 amino acids. Germline assignment: CDR1 GTSNPN and CDR2 SVGIG (reference sequence). The V segment lost 0 bases and the J segment 4 bases; nucleotides outside the gene matches: 9. CDR3 in DNA: TGTGCCTGGAGTGTAGGGACAGCCTCTTCGTACGAGCAGTACTTC. Translated, it gives CAWSVGTASSYEQYF. The full variable domain, with the rest looked up from reference TRBV30 and TRBJ2-7, is SQTIHQWPATLVQPVGSPLSLECTVEGTSNPNLYWYRQAAGRGLQLLFYSVGIGQISSEVPQNLSASRPQDRQFILSSKKLLLSDSGFYLCAWSVGTASSYEQYFGPGTRLTVT.